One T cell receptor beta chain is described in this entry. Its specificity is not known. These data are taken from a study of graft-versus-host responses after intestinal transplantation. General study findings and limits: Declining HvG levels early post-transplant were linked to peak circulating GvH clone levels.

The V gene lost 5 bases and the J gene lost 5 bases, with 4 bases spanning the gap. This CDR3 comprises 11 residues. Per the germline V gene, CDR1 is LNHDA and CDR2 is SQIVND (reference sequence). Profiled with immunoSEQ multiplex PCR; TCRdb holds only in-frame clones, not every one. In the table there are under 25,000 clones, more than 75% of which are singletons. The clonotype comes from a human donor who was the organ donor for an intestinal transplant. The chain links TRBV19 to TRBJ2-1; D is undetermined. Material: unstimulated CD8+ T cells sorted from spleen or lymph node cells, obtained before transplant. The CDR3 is CASSDDNEQFF. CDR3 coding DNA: TGTGCCAGTAGTGACGACAATGAGCAGTTCTTC. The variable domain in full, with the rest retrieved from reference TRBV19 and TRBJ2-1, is DGGITQSPKYLFRKEGQNVTLSCEQNLNHDAMYWYRQDPGQGLRLIYYSQIVNDFQKGDIAEGYSVSREKKESFPLTVTSAQKNPTAFYLCASSDDNEQFFGPGTRLTVL.